This TCR beta chain was profiled in a study of CD8 T cells in Susac syndrome. Reverse transcription of roughly 0.5 to 1 ug RNA was carried out with random hexamers. TCRdb fed the immunoSEQ multiplex PCR reads into MiXCR, producing one record per CDR3 protein. The sample includes about 250,000 distinct CDR3 sequences, about 94% of them seen just once. This clonotype showed up just once. The V gene's germline CDR1 is SNHLY and CDR2 FYNNEI. The CDR3 loop spans 14 amino acids. The ends were cut back, 3 bases at V and 0 bases at J, with 6 bases in the middle. The gene calls are TRBV2 and TRBJ2-1; D unresolved. This TCR derives from a human donor with multiple sclerosis. Material for sequencing was CD4+ T cells from PBMCs. The chain's CDR3 is CASSEASSYNEQFF. The DNA for the CDR3 is TGTGCCAGCAGTGAGGCTAGCTCCTACAATGAGCAGTTCTTC.